This TCR beta chain is from a study of T cells in Graves' hyperthyroidism and ophthalmopathy. Study information: Peripheral blood was collected at initial diagnosis, before any treatment. Overall study findings and caveats: The blood repertoire included most of the expanded thyroid clonotypes above 0.001.

It was RNA transcripts that yielded the amplified TCR beta CDR3 regions. TCR CDR3 underwent first-round RT-PCR with the HTBI primer set. TCRdb redid the calling of the multiplex PCR reads with MiXCR, one entry per CDR3 protein. The sample includes around 380,000 distinct CDR3 sequences, less than 15% of them seen just once. Worth noting for this clonotype: Its antigen is still unknown.

The CDR3 is made up of 12 amino acids. The germline V and J ends were trimmed by 6 bases and 9 bases, with 12 bases remaining between them. CDR1 and CDR2 from the germline V gene are SGHAT and FQNNGV. Diagnoses used clinical symptoms, serum thyroxine and TRAb, thyroid ultrasound and orbital computed tomography. Blood dates from first hyperthyroidism diagnosis, before any ophthalmopathy symptoms. The TCR originated in a man younger than 40 with Graves' hyperthyroidism that later progressed to Graves' ophthalmopathy. The specimen was blood. The J gene is TRBJ2-1, the V gene TRBV11-2, with D hard to call. CDR3 in amino acids: CASSPTFSEQFF. CDR3 nucleotide sequence: TGTGCCAGCAGTCCGACATTCAGTGAGCAGTTCTTC.